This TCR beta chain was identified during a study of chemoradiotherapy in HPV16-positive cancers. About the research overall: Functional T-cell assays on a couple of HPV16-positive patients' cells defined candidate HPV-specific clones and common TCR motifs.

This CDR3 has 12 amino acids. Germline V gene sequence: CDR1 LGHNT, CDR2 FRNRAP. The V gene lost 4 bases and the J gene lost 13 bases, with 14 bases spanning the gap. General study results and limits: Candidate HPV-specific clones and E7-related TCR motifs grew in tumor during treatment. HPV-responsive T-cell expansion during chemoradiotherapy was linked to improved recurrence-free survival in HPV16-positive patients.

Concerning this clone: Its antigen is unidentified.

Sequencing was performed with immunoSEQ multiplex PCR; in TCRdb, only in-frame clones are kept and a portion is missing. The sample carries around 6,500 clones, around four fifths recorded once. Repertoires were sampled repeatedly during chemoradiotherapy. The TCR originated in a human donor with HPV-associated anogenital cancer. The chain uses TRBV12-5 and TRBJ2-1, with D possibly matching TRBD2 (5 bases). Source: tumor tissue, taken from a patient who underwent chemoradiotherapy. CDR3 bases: TGTGCTAGTGGTTCCTCTCCCCGGGGTCAGTTCTTC. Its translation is CASGSSPRGQFF.